This entry lists 3 T cell receptor beta chains sequenced from one sample in a study of control samples from healthy donors and cancer patients. The table came from immunoSEQ multiplex PCR; TCRdb's copy has only in-frame clones and leaves some out. The sample carries roughly 70,000 clones, over 90% recorded once. Input material: blood. Source of these receptors: a woman aged 30 to 39 in good health.

V gene TRBV7-9 combines with J gene TRBJ2-7; D is possibly TRBD2 (6 bases). The V gene lost 0 bases and the J gene lost 7 bases, with 10 bases spanning the gap. The germline gives CDR1 SEHNR, CDR2 FQNEAQ (reference sequence). This CDR3 comprises 13 residues. CDR3 in DNA: TGTGCCAGCAGCTTAGCCGGCGGGACGGAGCAGTACGTC. As protein: CASSLAGGTEQYV.

Notes on this clone: As the CDR3 is not closed by the conserved phenylalanine or tryptophan, this likely results from a read error. The chain is built from TRBV7-9 and TRBJ1-1; D may be TRBD1 (6 bases). This CDR3 region has 16 residues. Trimming pared 3 bases from V and 2 bases from J, leaving 16 bases between. Germline assignment: CDR1 SEHNR and CDR2 FQNEAQ (reference sequence). The CDR3 bases are TGTGCCAGCAGCTTCGAACCCTGGGGGGCTAACACTGAAGCTTTCCTT. It yields the protein CASSFEPWGANTEAFL.

The CDR3 reads CASSSGSFSGYTF. The CDR3 DNA reads as TGTGCCAGCAGTTCCGGGAGCTTCAGTGGCTACACCTTC. V and J are TRBV12-3 or TRBV12-4 and TRBJ1-2; no clear D. The CDR3 contains 13 residues. Trimming removed 4 bases at V and 7 bases at J, with 13 bases between.